This T cell receptor (beta chain) was observed in a study of control samples from healthy donors and cancer patients. Assay: immunoSEQ multiplex PCR; the TCRdb copy retains only in-frame clones and omits some. The table lists about 120,000 clones, 87% of them singletons. The germline V gene encodes CDR1 MGHDK and CDR2 SYGVNS. The CDR3 is 16 residues long. With 8 bases clipped from V and 2 bases from J, the junction kept 13 bases outside the gene matches. The rearrangement links TRBV25-1 to TRBJ2-3; 7 positions agree with TRBD1. The clonotype originates from a man between 25 and 39 years old in good health. The source material was blood. The CDR3 region has the DNA TGTGCCAGCTCCTTGAGAGGGGGCGGTCACACAGATACGCAGTATTTT. This translates into CASSLRGGGHTDTQYF. The complete variable domain, with remaining parts taken from reference TRBV25-1 and TRBJ2-3, reads EADIYQTPRYLVIGTGKKITLECSQTMGHDKMYWYQQDPGMELHLIHYSYGVNSTEKGDLSSESTVSRIRTEHFPLTLESARPSHTSQYLCASSLRGGGHTDTQYFGPGTRLTVL.